This T cell receptor beta chain comes out of a study of T-cell memory formation after mild COVID-19. TCRdb processed the 5' RACE reads anew with MiXCR; each CDR3 protein has one entry. The data contain fewer than 400,000 distinct CDR3 sequences, about 17% of them singletons. This CDR3 has 15 residues. The junction had 10 bases not matched to a gene; V was cut back by 5 bases and J by 4 bases. Germline CDR1 is DFQATT and CDR2 is SNEGSKA (reference sequence). The chain has TRBV20-1 and TRBJ2-3; 9 nucleotides agree with TRBD1. The sequence was obtained from a man aged 18 to 29 who had mild COVID-19 (a few samples of this study predate the infection). Cell type and time point are not known. What was sequenced was PBMCs or a T cell subset sorted from them (not recorded which). The CDR3, as DNA: TGCAGTGCTCCCAACAGGGGGCAGGCCTCAGATACGCAGTATTTT. Translated: CSAPNRGQASDTQYF.